One and the same sample provided the 7 T cell receptor beta chains below, sequenced in a study of blood T cell repertoires in COVID-19. Generated by immunoSEQ multiplex PCR, the TCRdb table keeps only in-frame clones and is missing some. This table has over 95,000 clones, roughly 81% appearing once. The sequenced sample consisted of peripheral blood. These receptor sequences come from a man aged 35 to 55 with acute or convalescent COVID-19.

This sequence joins TRBV18 and TRBJ2-1; 12 bases fit TRBD2. The junction had 1 base not matched to a gene; V was cut back by 2 bases and J by 8 bases. This CDR3 comprises 14 residues. Germline V CDR1 and CDR2: KGHSH, LQKENI. The CDR3: CASSPGLAGYEQFF. The DNA for the CDR3 is TGTGCCAGCTCACCAGGACTAGCGGGGTATGAGCAGTTCTTC. The full variable domain, rest sourced from reference TRBV18 and TRBJ2-1, is NAGVMQNPRHLVRRRGQEARLRCSPMKGHSHVYWYRQLPEEGLKFMVYLQKENIIDESGMPKERFSAEFPKEGPSILRIQQVVRGDSAAYFCASSPGLAGYEQFFGPGTRLTVL.

The V and J genes are TRBV5-1 and TRBJ2-7; D call uncertain. This CDR3 spans 14 amino acids. Germline V gives CDR1 SGHRS, CDR2 YFSETQ. V was clipped by 5 bases and J by 1 base, with 13 bases between them. The CDR3 protein is CASSYSRPSYEQYF. The CDR3 DNA is TGCGCCAGCAGTTACTCTAGGCCTTCCTACGAGCAGTACTTC.

The chain employs TRBV4-3 and TRBJ2-2, with D maybe TRBD1 (6 bases). The CDR3 is 20 amino acids. Germline V CDR1 and CDR2: LGHNA, YSLEER. V was shortened by 0 bases and J by 4 bases, with 24 bases between the two germline ends. CDR3 in amino acids: CASSQDLRSGDPWSTGELFF. In DNA form, the CDR3 reads TGCGCCAGCAGCCAAGATCTAAGGTCAGGGGACCCTTGGTCCACCGGGGAGCTGTTTTTT.

The V gene is TRBV7-2, the J gene TRBJ2-1, with 8 bases lining up with TRBD1. CDR1 and CDR2 (germline): SGHTA, FQGNSA. This CDR3 has 15 amino acids. J was trimmed by 8 bases and V by 5 bases; bases with no gene match: 11. In DNA form, the CDR3 reads TGTGCCAGCAGCCCAAGGACAGGGTGGGCCGATGAGCAGTTCTTC. Amino acids: CASSPRTGWADEQFF.

This chain joins TRBV18 and TRBJ1-1; D ambiguous. The germline V gene encodes CDR1 KGHSH and CDR2 LQKENI. The CDR3 is made up of 13 amino acids. Between the trimmed V and J ends, which lost 1 base and 14 bases, there was a span of 17 bases. CDR3 DNA: TGTGCCAGCTCACCACGTGACACGGCCCGTAAGTTCTTT. Amino acids: CASSPRDTARKFF.

The chain recombines TRBV3-1 (or the pseudogene TRBV3-2) with TRBJ2-7, with 10 bases lining up with TRBD1. The CDR3 extends over 16 amino acids. CDR1 and CDR2 (germline): LGHDT, YNNKEL (reference sequence). Trimming at V came to 1 base and at J to 3 bases, leaving 6 bases not matched to a gene. This CDR3 reads CASSQGDRGLYYEQYF. The DNA for the CDR3 is TGTGCCAGCAGCCAAGGGGACAGGGGCCTATACTACGAGCAGTACTTC.

The genes are TRBV15 and TRBJ2-5; D not resolved. Germline V gene lookup returns CDR1 LNHNV and CDR2 YYDKDF (reference sequence). V shed 2 bases and J shed 5 bases, with 12 bases lying between them. The CDR3 runs to 14 residues. The CDR3 region is CATSRQVTWETQYF. CDR3 sequence (DNA): TGTGCCACCAGCAGACAGGTGACCTGGGAGACCCAGTACTTC.